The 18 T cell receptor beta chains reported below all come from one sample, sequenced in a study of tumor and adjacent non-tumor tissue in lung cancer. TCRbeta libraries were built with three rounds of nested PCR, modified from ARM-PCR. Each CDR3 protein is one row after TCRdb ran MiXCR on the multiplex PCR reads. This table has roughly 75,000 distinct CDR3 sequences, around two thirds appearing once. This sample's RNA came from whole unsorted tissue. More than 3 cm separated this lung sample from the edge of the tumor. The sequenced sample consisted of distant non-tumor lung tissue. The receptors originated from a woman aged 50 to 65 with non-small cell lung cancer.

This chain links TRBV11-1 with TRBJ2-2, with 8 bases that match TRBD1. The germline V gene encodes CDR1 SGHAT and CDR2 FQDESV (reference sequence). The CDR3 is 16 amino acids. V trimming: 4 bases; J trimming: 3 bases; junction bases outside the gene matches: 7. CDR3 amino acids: CASSSPDRVDTGELFF. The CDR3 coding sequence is TGTGCCAGCAGCTCCCCGGACAGGGTAGACACCGGGGAGCTGTTTTTT.

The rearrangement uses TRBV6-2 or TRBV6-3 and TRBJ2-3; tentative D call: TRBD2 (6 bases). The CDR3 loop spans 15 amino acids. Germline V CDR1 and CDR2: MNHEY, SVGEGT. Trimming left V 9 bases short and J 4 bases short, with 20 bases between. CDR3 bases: TGTGCCAGTAGCGGACTAACGCAAGGGCCAGATACGCAGTATTTT. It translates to CASSGLTQGPDTQYF.

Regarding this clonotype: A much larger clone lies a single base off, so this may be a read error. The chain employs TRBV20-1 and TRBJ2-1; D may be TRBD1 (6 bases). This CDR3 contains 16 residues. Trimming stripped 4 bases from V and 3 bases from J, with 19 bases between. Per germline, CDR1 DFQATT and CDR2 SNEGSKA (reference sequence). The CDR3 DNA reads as TGCAGTGCTAACCGTCGGGACATCCTCTACTACAATGAGCAGTTCTTC. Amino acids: CSANRRDILYYNEQFF.

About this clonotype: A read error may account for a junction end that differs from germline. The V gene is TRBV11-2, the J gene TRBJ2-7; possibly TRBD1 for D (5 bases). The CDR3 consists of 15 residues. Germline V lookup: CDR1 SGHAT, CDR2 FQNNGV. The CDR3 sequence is CASSLGRQSSYEQYF. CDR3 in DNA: TGTGCCAGTAGCTTAGGTAGACAGAGCTCCTACGAGCAGTACTTC.

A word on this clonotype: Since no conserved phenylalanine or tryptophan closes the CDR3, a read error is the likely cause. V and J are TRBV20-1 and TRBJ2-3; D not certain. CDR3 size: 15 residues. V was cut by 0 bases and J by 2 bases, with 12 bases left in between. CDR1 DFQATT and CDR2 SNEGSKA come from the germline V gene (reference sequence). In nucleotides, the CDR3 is TGCAGTGCTAGAGATCGGTACGGCACCACAGATACGCAGTATTCT. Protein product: CSARDRYGTTDTQYS.

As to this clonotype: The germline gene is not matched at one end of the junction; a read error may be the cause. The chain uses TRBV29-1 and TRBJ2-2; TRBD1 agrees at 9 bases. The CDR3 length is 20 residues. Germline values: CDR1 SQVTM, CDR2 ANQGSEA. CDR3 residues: CNVEDPGRVGTGSSTGELFF. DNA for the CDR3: TGCAACGTTGAAGACCCCGGGCGGGTAGGGACAGGGTCAAGCACCGGGGAGCTGTTTTTT.

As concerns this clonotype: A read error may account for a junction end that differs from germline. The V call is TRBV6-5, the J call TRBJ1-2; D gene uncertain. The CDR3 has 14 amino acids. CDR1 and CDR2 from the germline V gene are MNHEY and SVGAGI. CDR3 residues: CASSEYMGGLGHTF. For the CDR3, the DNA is TGTGCCAGCAGTGAATACATGGGAGGACTTGGCCACACCTTC.

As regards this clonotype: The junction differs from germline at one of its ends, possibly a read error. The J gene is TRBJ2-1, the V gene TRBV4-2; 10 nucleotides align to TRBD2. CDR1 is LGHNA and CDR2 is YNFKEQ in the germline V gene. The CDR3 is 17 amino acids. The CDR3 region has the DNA TGTGCTAGCGGCCAAGATTCGGCTAGCGGGAGTTTGTATGAGCAGTCCTTC. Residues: CASGQDSASGSLYEQSF.

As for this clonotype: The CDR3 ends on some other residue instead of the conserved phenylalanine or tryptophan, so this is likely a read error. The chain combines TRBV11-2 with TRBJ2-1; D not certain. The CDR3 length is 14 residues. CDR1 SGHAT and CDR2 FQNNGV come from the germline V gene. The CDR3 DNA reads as TGTGCCAGCAGCTTTAATCCTGGAACGAATGAACAGTTCATC. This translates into CASSFNPGTNEQFI.

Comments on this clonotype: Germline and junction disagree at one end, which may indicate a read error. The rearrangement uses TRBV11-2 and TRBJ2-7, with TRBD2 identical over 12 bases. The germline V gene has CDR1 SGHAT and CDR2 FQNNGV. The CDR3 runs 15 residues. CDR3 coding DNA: TGTGCCAACAGTTTCGGGACTAGCGGGTACTACGAGCAGCACTTC. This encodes CANSFGTSGYYEQHF.

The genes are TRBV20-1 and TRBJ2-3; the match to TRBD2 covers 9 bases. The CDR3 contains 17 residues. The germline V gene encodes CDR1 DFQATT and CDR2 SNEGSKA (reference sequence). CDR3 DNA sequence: TGCCGTGTTTCCTCTACCGGGACTAGCAGGGGACTAGATACGCAGTATTTT. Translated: CRVSSTGTSRGLDTQYF.

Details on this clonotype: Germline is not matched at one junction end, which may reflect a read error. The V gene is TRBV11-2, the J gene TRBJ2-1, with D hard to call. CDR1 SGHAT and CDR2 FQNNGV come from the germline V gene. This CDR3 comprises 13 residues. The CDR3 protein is CSSSLNNNNEQFF. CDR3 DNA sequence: TGTTCCAGCAGCCTAAACAACAACAATGAGCAGTTTTTC.

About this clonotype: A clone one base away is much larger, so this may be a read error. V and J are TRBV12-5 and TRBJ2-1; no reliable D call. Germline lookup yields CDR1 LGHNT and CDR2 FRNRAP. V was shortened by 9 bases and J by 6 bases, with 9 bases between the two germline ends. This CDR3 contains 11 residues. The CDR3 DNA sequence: TGTGCTAGCCAACATCTCAATGAGCAGTTCTTC. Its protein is CASQHLNEQFF.

CDR3 DNA: TGTGCCAGCAGATCCGGCGGGAGCTCAGATACGCAGCATTTT. Amino acids: CASRSGGSSDTQHF. The rearrangement links TRBV11-2 to TRBJ2-3; D gene unclear. The tail of the sequence fits TRBJ1-5 better, so the J call may be wrong. Per germline, CDR1 SGHAT and CDR2 FQNNGV. This CDR3 spans 14 amino acids.

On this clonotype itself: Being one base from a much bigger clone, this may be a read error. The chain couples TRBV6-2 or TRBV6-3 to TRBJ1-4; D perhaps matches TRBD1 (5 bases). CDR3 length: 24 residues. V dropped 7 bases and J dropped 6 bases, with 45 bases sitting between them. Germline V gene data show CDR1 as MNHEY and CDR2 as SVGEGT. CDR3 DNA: TGTGCCAGCAAGGGAACTCAGGGTTGGCTCCCCTGGGCCGGGTCGACTCAGAACGATGAAAAACTGTTTTTT. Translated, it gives CASKGTQGWLPWAGSTQNDEKLFF.

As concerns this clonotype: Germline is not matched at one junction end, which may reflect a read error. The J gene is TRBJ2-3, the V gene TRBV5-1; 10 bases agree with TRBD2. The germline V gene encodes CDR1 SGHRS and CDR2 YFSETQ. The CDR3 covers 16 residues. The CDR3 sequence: CASSPQASGSSDAQYF. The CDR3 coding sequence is TGCGCCAGCAGCCCTCAGGCTAGCGGGAGCTCAGATGCGCAGTATTTT.

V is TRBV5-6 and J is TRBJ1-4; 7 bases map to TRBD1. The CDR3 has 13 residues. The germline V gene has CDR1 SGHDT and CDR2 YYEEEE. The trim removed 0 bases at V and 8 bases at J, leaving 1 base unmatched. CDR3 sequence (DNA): TGTGCCAGCAGCTTGGGACAGGGCGAAAAACTGTTTTTT. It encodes CASSLGQGEKLFF.

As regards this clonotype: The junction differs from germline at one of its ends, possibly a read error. In DNA, the CDR3 is TGTGACTGGAGGGGAGGCAGGAACCCGACAGATACGCAGTATTTT. As protein: CDWRGGRNPTDTQYF. The J gene is TRBJ2-3, the V gene TRBV30; maybe TRBD2 (6 bases). The germline V gene has CDR1 GTSNPN and CDR2 SVGIG (reference sequence). The CDR3 runs 15 residues.